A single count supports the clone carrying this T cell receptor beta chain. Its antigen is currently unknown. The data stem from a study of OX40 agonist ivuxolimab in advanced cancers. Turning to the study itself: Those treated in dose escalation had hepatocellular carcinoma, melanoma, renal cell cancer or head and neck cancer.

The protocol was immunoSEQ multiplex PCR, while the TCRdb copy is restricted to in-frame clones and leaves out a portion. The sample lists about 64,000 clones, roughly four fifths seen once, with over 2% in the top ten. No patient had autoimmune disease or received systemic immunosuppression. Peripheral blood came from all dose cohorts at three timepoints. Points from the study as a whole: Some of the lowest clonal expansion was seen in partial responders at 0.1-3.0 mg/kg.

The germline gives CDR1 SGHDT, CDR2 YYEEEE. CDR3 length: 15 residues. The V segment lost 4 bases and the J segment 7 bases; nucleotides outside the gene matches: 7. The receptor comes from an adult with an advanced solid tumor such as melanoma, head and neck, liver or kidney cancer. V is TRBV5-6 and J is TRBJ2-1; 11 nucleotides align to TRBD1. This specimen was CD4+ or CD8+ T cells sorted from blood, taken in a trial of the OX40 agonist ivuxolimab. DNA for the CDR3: TGTGCCAGCAGCGCCCCGGACAGGGGGCTGAATGAGCAGTTCTTC. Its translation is CASSAPDRGLNEQFF.